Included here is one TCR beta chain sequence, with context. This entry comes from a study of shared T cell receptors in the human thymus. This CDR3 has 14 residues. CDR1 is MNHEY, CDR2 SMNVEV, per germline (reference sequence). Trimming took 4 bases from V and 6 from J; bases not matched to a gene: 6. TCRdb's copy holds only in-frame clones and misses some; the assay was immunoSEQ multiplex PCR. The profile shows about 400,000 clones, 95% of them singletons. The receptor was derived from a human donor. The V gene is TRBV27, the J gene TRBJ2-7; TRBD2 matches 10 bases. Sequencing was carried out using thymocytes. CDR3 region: CASSYPGLAREQYF. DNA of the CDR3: TGTGCCAGCAGTTATCCGGGACTAGCGCGCGAGCAGTACTTC.